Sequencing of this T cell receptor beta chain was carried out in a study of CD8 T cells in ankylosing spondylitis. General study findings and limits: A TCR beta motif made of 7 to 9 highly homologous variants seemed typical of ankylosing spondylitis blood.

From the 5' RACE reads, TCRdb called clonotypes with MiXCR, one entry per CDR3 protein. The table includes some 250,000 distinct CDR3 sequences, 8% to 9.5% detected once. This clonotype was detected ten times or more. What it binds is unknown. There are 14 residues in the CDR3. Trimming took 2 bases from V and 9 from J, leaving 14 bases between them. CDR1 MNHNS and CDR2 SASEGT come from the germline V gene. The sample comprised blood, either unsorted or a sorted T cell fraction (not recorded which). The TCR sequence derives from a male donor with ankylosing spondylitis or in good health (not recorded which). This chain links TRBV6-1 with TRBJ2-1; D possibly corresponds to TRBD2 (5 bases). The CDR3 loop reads CASSETRSYGEQFF. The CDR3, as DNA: TGTGCCAGCAGTGAAACTAGGTCATACGGTGAGCAGTTCTTC.